One sample yielded the 2 T cell receptor beta chains listed below, sequenced in a study of shared clonotypes between healthy human individuals. Sequenced by immunoSEQ multiplex PCR; TCRdb stores in-frame clones only, minus some. The repertoire holds approximately 1,000,000 clones, with about 72% as singletons. Source material: memory CD4+ T cells from PBMCs. The subset was: CD45RA-negative fraction. Every receptor here comes from a man aged 18 to 30 in good health. Some clones in this sample may be carry-over from other donors' samples.

This chain links TRBV30 with TRBJ1-5; D might be TRBD1 (5 bases). The CDR3 is made up of 15 amino acids. Germline CDR1 is GTSNPN and CDR2 is SVGIG (reference sequence). V lost 4 bases, J lost 4 bases, and 17 bases lay in between. The CDR3 DNA sequence: TGTGCCTGGACCGGGGCGAGGGGCGATAATCAGCCCCAGCATTTT. Its protein product is CAWTGARGDNQPQHF.

To note about this clone: Other DNA sequences in this sample translate to the same CDR3. The gene calls are TRBV5-1 and TRBJ2-1, with a tentative D call TRBD1 (5 bases). Germline CDR1 SGHRS, CDR2 YFSETQ. Trimming removed 0 bases from V and 2 bases from J, with 9 bases in between. The CDR3 has 15 residues. The CDR3 spells CASSLGQGTYNEQFF. The DNA for the CDR3 is TGCGCCAGCAGCTTGGGGCAGGGAACCTACAATGAGCAGTTCTTC.